By its share, the clone carrying this TCR beta chain is medium-sized (0.01 to 0.1%). This beta chain is off target for a library built for alpha chains, so its abundance means little. A distinct unique molecular identifier was carried by each TCR cDNA molecule. TCRdb re-called the 5' RACE reads through MiXCR, storing one row per CDR3 protein. This table holds approximately 1,900 distinct CDR3 sequences, under 9% found once. The source of the sample is a study of spatial heterogeneity in lung cancer. There are 15 residues in the CDR3. Trimming cost V 6 bases and J 5 bases; bases outside gene matches: 6. As to time point: sample taken at primary tumor resection. In each case, whole RNA from tumor, nontumor lung or frozen PBMC was sequenced unsorted.

The source material was normal lung tissue next to the tumor, sampled at surgery. The TCR was taken from a male donor with early-stage non-small cell lung cancer. This chain joins TRBV12-3 or TRBV12-4 and TRBJ2-1, with 11 bases aligning to TRBD2. This chain's CDR3 is CASRLGTSGHNEQFF. Written as DNA, the CDR3 is TGTGCCAGCAGGTTGGGGACTAGCGGTCACAATGAGCAGTTCTTC.